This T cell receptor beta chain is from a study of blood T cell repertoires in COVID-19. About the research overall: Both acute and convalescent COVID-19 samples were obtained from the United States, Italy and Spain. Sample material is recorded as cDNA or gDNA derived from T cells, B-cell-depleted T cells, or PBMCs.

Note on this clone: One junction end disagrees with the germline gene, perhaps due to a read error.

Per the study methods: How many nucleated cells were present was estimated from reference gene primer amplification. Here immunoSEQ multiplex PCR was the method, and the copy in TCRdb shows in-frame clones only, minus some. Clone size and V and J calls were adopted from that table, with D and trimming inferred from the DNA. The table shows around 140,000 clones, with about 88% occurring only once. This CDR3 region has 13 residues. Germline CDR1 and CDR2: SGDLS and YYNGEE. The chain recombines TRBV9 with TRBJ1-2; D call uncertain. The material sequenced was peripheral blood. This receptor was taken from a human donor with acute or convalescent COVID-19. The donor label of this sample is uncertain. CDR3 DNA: TGTGTCAGCAGCGTGAGCCCGGCGGGGGGCTACACCTTC. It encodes CVSSVSPAGGYTF.